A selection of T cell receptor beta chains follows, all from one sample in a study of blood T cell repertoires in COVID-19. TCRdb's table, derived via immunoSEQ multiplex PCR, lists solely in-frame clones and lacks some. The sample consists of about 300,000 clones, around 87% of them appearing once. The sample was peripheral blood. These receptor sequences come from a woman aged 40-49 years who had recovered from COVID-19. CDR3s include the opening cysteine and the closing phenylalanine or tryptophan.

CDR3aa: CASSSLPGLAGGSTDTQYF
v_gene: TRBV5-1
j_gene: TRBJ2-3

CDR3aa: CASSFSTANYGYTF
v_gene: TRBV6-5
j_gene: TRBJ1-2

CDR3aa: CASSYGGRGRPELFF
v_gene: TRBV6-2/TRBV6-3
j_gene: TRBJ1-4

CDR3aa: CASSAANRDNYEQYF
v_gene: TRBV9
j_gene: TRBJ2-7

CDR3aa: CASSFGTVIYEQYF
v_gene: TRBV5-4
j_gene: TRBJ2-7

CDR3aa: CASSLATGLTYEQYF
v_gene: TRBV5-1
j_gene: TRBJ2-7

CDR3aa: CASSEVYSNTEAFF
v_gene: TRBV7-9
j_gene: TRBJ1-1

CDR3aa: CASSGIGTAYNYGYTF
v_gene: TRBV6-1
j_gene: TRBJ1-2

CDR3aa: CAWKDRDRALAGELFF
v_gene: TRBV30
j_gene: TRBJ2-2

CDR3aa: CASSRPGQERNTIYF
v_gene: TRBV6-5
j_gene: TRBJ1-3